This T cell receptor beta chain was found in a study of beta chain features in type 1 diabetes. Turning to the study itself: When patients were set against healthy donors, age, gender and cell yields were similar.

The sample holds a few counts of this clone. Its antigen is as yet unknown. Study observations and caveats: In all four CD4+ subsets, TCRB CDR3 length was significantly, moderately reduced in type 1 diabetes.

Germline assignment: CDR1 MDHEN and CDR2 SYDVKM. The CDR3 totals 14 residues. What was sequenced were expressed TCRB transcripts, since all of the isolated RNA had been reverse transcribed. The data were produced by immunoSEQ multiplex PCR, yet TCRdb's version contains in-frame clones alone and is incomplete. Among some 350,000 clones listed, roughly 12% were seen once. The TCR comes from a woman under 30 with type 1 diabetes. The sequencing input was naive CD4+ T cells from blood. V usage is TRBV28 and J usage is TRBJ2-7, with a weak D call TRBD2 (6 bases). The CDR3 is CPLEVGGPSYEQYF. CDR3 nucleotide sequence: TGTCCTCTCGAAGTAGGAGGGCCCTCCTACGAGCAGTACTTC.